Described below is a single T cell receptor (beta chain) sequence and its context. The antigen is unknown. The data stem from a study of shared clonotypes between healthy human individuals. Whole-study results and caveats: Larger richness was generally estimated for naive than memory subsets. In the sorted subsets, rarefaction showed sequencing was incomplete despite large depth.

How the authors handled the data: With immunoSEQ giving junction-only sequences and no quality scores, filtering differed. Using immunoSEQ multiplex PCR, the repertoire was profiled, and TCRdb retains in-frame clones only, with some absent. D and trimming come from the DNA, and the V and J calls and clone size come from that table. The data hold some 550,000 clones, with roughly 97% observed a single time. The sequencing input was naive CD4+ T cells sorted from blood. The subset was: CD45RA+ positively selected. This receptor was identified in a woman in her twenties or thirties in good health.

The CDR3 sequence: CASSQEEWRAKTAVGQYF. CDR3 coding DNA: TGTGCCAGCAGCCAAGAAGAGTGGAGGGCAAAAACCGCTGTGGGGCAGTACTTC. The chain uses TRBV4-2 and TRBJ2-7; possibly TRBD2 for D (6 bases). Germline loops: CDR1 LGHNA, CDR2 YNFKEQ. This CDR3 has 18 residues. V lost 0 bases and J 9 bases, leaving 27 bases between the germline ends.